The clone carrying this TCR beta chain was picked up many times. Antigen specificity is unknown. Each CDR3 protein gets one entry after TCRdb re-called the 5' RACE reads with MiXCR. Of about 130,000 distinct CDR3 sequences detected, roughly 8.2% appear once; the ten largest clones hold 40%. Trimming cost V 4 bases and J 4 bases; bases outside gene matches: 4. This CDR3 comprises 14 residues. Germline CDR1 reads SGHRS; CDR2 reads YFSETQ. The data derive from a study of T cells after yellow fever vaccination. Findings of the study overall: The secondary response peaked faster, at day 5 versus 15, but was weaker.

Sequencing used CD8+ T cells sorted from PBMCs, obtained on the day of the yellow fever booster vaccination. V is TRBV5-1 and J is TRBJ2-1; 8 positions agree with TRBD2. The clonotype was recovered from a man aged 18 to 30 who received the YFV17D yellow fever vaccine. The CDR3 here is CASSRLAQYNEQFF. Here the CDR3 DNA reads TGCGCCAGCAGCCGACTAGCGCAGTACAATGAGCAGTTCTTC.